Listed below are T cell receptor beta chains from one sample, sequenced in a study of CD8 T cells in Susac syndrome. TCRdb called the immunoSEQ multiplex PCR reads again in MiXCR, with one record for every CDR3 protein. The data hold hundreds of thousands of distinct CDR3 sequences, with roughly 84% observed a single time. Sample: CD8+ T cells from PBMCs. The receptors stem from a human donor with multiple sclerosis. The CDR3 runs from the conserved cysteine through the conserved F or W. Fields, in order: D gene, V gene, J gene, clone size, CDR3 DNA, CDR3 protein. D genes are given only for firm matches. Rows give clone size only sometimes, using once, few, many, or a class for an expanded clone.

D: -
V: TRBV28
J: TRBJ2-1
size: -
DNA: TGTGCCAGCAGCGGACAGCACTCCTACAATGAGCAGTTCTTC
CDR3: CASSGQHSYNEQFF

D: -
V: TRBV27
J: TRBJ1-5
size: -
DNA: TGTGCCAGCAGGGGGTCGTGGGGAGGTAGGAATCAGCCCCAGCATTTT
CDR3: CASRGSWGGRNQPQHF

D: -
V: TRBV3-1
J: TRBJ2-7
size: few
DNA: TGTGCCAGCAGCCAAGATGGACAGAGATACGAGCAGTACTTC
CDR3: CASSQDGQRYEQYF

D: -
V: TRBV27
J: TRBJ2-3
size: -
DNA: TGTGCCAGCAGGGCCGACTGGGAGGATACGCAGTATTTT
CDR3: CASRADWEDTQYF

D: TRBD1
V: TRBV3-1
J: TRBJ2-7
size: -
DNA: TGTGCCAGCAGCCAAAGGACAGGGGGAGCCTACGAGCAGTACTTC
CDR3: CASSQRTGGAYEQYF

D: TRBD2
V: TRBV27
J: TRBJ2-1
size: -
DNA: TGTGCCAGCAGTTTAGGGGGACTAGAGCAGTTCTTC
CDR3: CASSLGGLEQFF

D: TRBD2
V: TRBV7-8
J: TRBJ2-7
size: few
DNA: TGTGCCAGCAGCCCCAGACTAGCGGGAGACCCCTACGAGCAGTACTTC
CDR3: CASSPRLAGDPYEQYF

D: TRBD1
V: TRBV20-1
J: TRBJ2-5
size: once
DNA: TGCAGTGCTATGACAGGGGAATGGGAAGAGACCCAGTACTTC
CDR3: CSAMTGEWEETQYF

D: -
V: TRBV9
J: TRBJ2-1
size: -
DNA: TGTGCCAGCAGCGTACCTCGAGGTAGTCTAAGGGACGATGAGCAGTTCTTC
CDR3: CASSVPRGSLRDDEQFF

D: TRBD2
V: TRBV15
J: TRBJ2-3
size: -
DNA: TGTGCCACCAGCAGAGCCCCCCTAGCGGGAGAGATCACAGATACGCAGTATTTT
CDR3: CATSRAPLAGEITDTQYF

D: -
V: TRBV28
J: TRBJ2-7
size: -
DNA: TGTGCCAGCAGGTATTTTATTGGGGCCCACTACGAGCAGTACTTC
CDR3: CASRYFIGAHYEQYF

D: -
V: TRBV11-2
J: TRBJ2-2
size: -
DNA: TGTGCCCTTACCCCTGCGAACACCGGGGAGCTGTTTTTT
CDR3: CALTPANTGELFF

D: TRBD2
V: TRBV27
J: TRBJ2-2
size: -
DNA: TGTGCCAGCAGTTTTGCCGGGAGGGCCATCACCGGGGAGCTGTTTTTT
CDR3: CASSFAGRAITGELFF

D: -
V: TRBV3-1
J: TRBJ2-5
size: -
DNA: TGTGCCAGCAGCCAAGAACGGGACATCCCACAAGAGACCCAGTACTTC
CDR3: CASSQERDIPQETQYF

D: TRBD2
V: TRBV2
J: TRBJ2-3
size: -
DNA: TGTGCCAGCAGTGAGCTAGCGGGAAACGCAGATACGCAGTATTTT
CDR3: CASSELAGNADTQYF

D: TRBD2
V: TRBV5-1
J: TRBJ2-7
size: -
DNA: TGCGCCAGCAGCTTCCGGACTAGCGGCTACGAGCAGTACTTC
CDR3: CASSFRTSGYEQYF

D: TRBD1
V: TRBV13
J: TRBJ1-1
size: -
DNA: TGTGCCAGCAGCTTGGACACAGGGGGCACTGAAGCTTTCTTT
CDR3: CASSLDTGGTEAFF

D: -
V: TRBV19
J: TRBJ1-1
size: -
DNA: TGTGCCAGTGGAGAGGACGGCATGAACACTGAAGCTTTCTTT
CDR3: CASGEDGMNTEAFF

D: -
V: TRBV27
J: TRBJ1-5
size: once
DNA: TGTGCCAGCAGTCGGGTGGGGGGCCAGCCCCAGCATTTT
CDR3: CASSRVGGQPQHF

D: TRBD1
V: TRBV27
J: TRBJ2-4
size: -
DNA: TGTGCCAGTGGGGACAGGGGAAACATTCAGTACTTC
CDR3: CASGDRGNIQYF

D: -
V: TRBV28
J: TRBJ1-1
size: once
DNA: TGTGCCAGCAGTTATGAAGGGGTGAACACTGAAGCTTTCTTT
CDR3: CASSYEGVNTEAFF

D: -
V: TRBV28
J: TRBJ1-1
size: -
DNA: TGTGCCAGCAGGGCCTTGGATTTGAACACTGAAGCTTTCTTT
CDR3: CASRALDLNTEAFF

D: -
V: TRBV6-2/TRBV6-3
J: TRBJ2-7
size: few
DNA: TGTGCCAGCATTTGGGACGGAGGCCTAGGGGCCGAGCAGTACTTC
CDR3: CASIWDGGLGAEQYF

D: -
V: TRBV9
J: TRBJ2-2
size: -
DNA: TGTGCCACCGCCTCAAACCAAGCCGGGGAGCTGTTTTTT
CDR3: CATASNQAGELFF

D: -
V: TRBV13
J: TRBJ2-7
size: -
DNA: TGTGCCAGCAGCTTAGTGTTGGTTGGCGGCGAGCAGTACTTC
CDR3: CASSLVLVGGEQYF

D: -
V: TRBV11-3
J: TRBJ1-1
size: -
DNA: TGTGCCAGCAGCTTAGAACAGGGAGGGCCTGAAGCTTTCTTT
CDR3: CASSLEQGGPEAFF

D: -
V: TRBV6-1
J: TRBJ1-4
size: few
DNA: TGTGCCAGCAGTGACAGTTCCTGGGTAGAAAAACTGTTTTTT
CDR3: CASSDSSWVEKLFF

D: -
V: TRBV7-9
J: TRBJ1-1
size: -
DNA: TGTGCCAGCATAGAGGGGTGGGCTGAAGCTTTCTTT
CDR3: CASIEGWAEAFF

D: -
V: TRBV6-5
J: TRBJ1-2
size: -
DNA: TGTGCCAGCAGTTACTCGGCGGATAACTATGGCTACACCTTC
CDR3: CASSYSADNYGYTF

D: TRBD1
V: TRBV4-1
J: TRBJ1-3
size: -
DNA: TGCGCCAGCAGCCAAGATCCGGGACAGCGGGAAAACACCATATATTTT
CDR3: CASSQDPGQRENTIYF

D: -
V: TRBV12-3/TRBV12-4
J: TRBJ1-1
size: few
DNA: TGTGCCAGCAGCCCGAACACTCTGAACACTGAAGCTTTCTTT
CDR3: CASSPNTLNTEAFF

D: -
V: TRBV12-3/TRBV12-4
J: TRBJ2-7
size: -
DNA: TGTGCCAGCAGTTTGGGATCCGGGGGCGGAATGTCAAACGAGCAGTACTTC
CDR3: CASSLGSGGGMSNEQYF

D: TRBD2
V: TRBV13
J: TRBJ2-7
size: -
DNA: TGTGCCAGCAGCTTACGAGCGGGAGCCCTCTACGAGCAGTACTTC
CDR3: CASSLRAGALYEQYF

D: TRBD2
V: TRBV27
J: TRBJ2-7
size: -
DNA: TGTGCCAGCACTTTACTGGCGGGAGCCGGCGAGCAGTACTTC
CDR3: CASTLLAGAGEQYF

D: -
V: TRBV5-6
J: TRBJ2-7
size: few
DNA: TGTGCCAGCAGCTTGACCAGGCTCTCCTACGAGCAGTACTTC
CDR3: CASSLTRLSYEQYF

D: -
V: TRBV2
J: TRBJ1-2
size: -
DNA: TGTGCCAGCATGGAGGGCCGGCTTCGCTACACCTTC
CDR3: CASMEGRLRYTF

D: -
V: TRBV9
J: TRBJ2-7
size: -
DNA: TGTGCCAGCAGCGTAGGCGACCGAAGGGACGAGCAGTACTTC
CDR3: CASSVGDRRDEQYF

D: -
V: TRBV5-1
J: TRBJ1-2
size: -
DNA: TGCGCCAGCAGCTTGTACACGCAGGGCGGTAACTATGGCTACACCTTC
CDR3: CASSLYTQGGNYGYTF

D: -
V: TRBV28
J: TRBJ2-5
size: once
DNA: TGTGCCAGCAGTTTATACTGGCCGCCCTCCCTAGAGACCCAGTACTTC
CDR3: CASSLYWPPSLETQYF

D: TRBD1
V: TRBV28
J: TRBJ1-6
size: -
DNA: TGTGCCAGCAGTTTTTACCGGGACAGGGTGAATTCACCCCTCCACTTT
CDR3: CASSFYRDRVNSPLHF

D: -
V: TRBV20-1
J: TRBJ2-5
size: -
DNA: TGCAGTGCTATCCCCTACCGGGACCAAGAGACCCAGTACTTC
CDR3: CSAIPYRDQETQYF

D: -
V: TRBV28
J: TRBJ2-1
size: -
DNA: TGTGCCAGCAGCTCTGGATCTTCCCTCTACAATGAGCAGTTCTTC
CDR3: CASSSGSSLYNEQFF

D: -
V: TRBV29-1
J: TRBJ2-4
size: -
DNA: TGCAGCGCCGTTATCAAAAACATTCAGTACTTC
CDR3: CSAVIKNIQYF

D: TRBD2
V: TRBV7-9
J: TRBJ2-2
size: -
DNA: TGTGCCAGCAGCTTGCTAGCGGGAGAAACCGGGGAGCTGTTTTTT
CDR3: CASSLLAGETGELFF

D: TRBD1
V: TRBV30
J: TRBJ1-2
size: -
DNA: TGTGCCTGGAGCGACCCATGGGACAGGGTTTCCGGGCAGGGCTACACCTTC
CDR3: CAWSDPWDRVSGQGYTF

D: -
V: TRBV13
J: TRBJ2-7
size: few
DNA: TGTGCCAGCAGCTTAGGATCTAGCAGCTACGAGCAGTACTTC
CDR3: CASSLGSSSYEQYF

D: -
V: TRBV11-2
J: TRBJ2-1
size: -
DNA: TGTGCCAGCAGCTTAGTTGGACAGCTAGCGGCCTCCTACAATGAGCAGTTCTTC
CDR3: CASSLVGQLAASYNEQFF

D: -
V: TRBV2
J: TRBJ2-5
size: -
DNA: TGTGCCAGCAGGACCCCCGGCCCTGAGACCCAGTACTTC
CDR3: CASRTPGPETQYF

D: -
V: TRBV15
J: TRBJ2-2
size: -
DNA: TGTGCCACCAGCAGAGAATCTGGGGGTCGGGAGCTGTTTTTT
CDR3: CATSRESGGRELFF

D: TRBD1
V: TRBV5-1
J: TRBJ2-2
size: -
DNA: TGCGCCAGCAGCTTAAAATCCGGGACAGCGAACACCGGGGAGCTGTTTTTT
CDR3: CASSLKSGTANTGELFF

D: -
V: TRBV29-1
J: TRBJ1-2
size: -
DNA: TGCAGCGTTGAGAACAGGCTGGGCTACACCTTC
CDR3: CSVENRLGYTF

D: -
V: TRBV28
J: TRBJ2-7
size: few
DNA: TGTGCCAGCAGTCCCGGGTCCGAGCAGTACTTC
CDR3: CASSPGSEQYF

D: -
V: TRBV19
J: TRBJ2-7
size: -
DNA: TGTGCCAGTAGCCACGCCGGCAGGGGGGGTTACGAGCAGTACTTC
CDR3: CASSHAGRGGYEQYF